Below, 18 T cell receptor beta chains from the same sample are listed, as sequenced in a study of shared clonotypes between healthy human individuals. Cells designated naive CD8 were CD45RO-negative and were positively selected for CCR7, with terminally differentiated effector memory CD45RA+ cells excluded. Data came from immunoSEQ multiplex PCR; TCRdb stores just in-frame clones and leaves some out. The table has about 2 million clones, less than 95% seen once. Sample: naive CD8+ T cells sorted from blood. Receptors originate from a man aged 18-30 years in good health.

The rearrangement links TRBV4-3 to TRBJ1-1; 8 bases map to TRBD1. CDR3 size: 15 residues. V was clipped by 1 base and J by 6 bases; unmatched bases: 7. Germline assignment: CDR1 LGHNA and CDR2 YSLEER. The CDR3, as DNA: TGCGCCAGCAGCCAAGTTCTGGACAGGGACGCTGAAGCTTTCTTT. It codes for CASSQVLDRDAEAFF.

The chain recombines TRBV7-6 with TRBJ2-2; 8 nucleotides agree with TRBD1. After removal of 4 bases from V and 0 bases from J, the junction contained 4 bases not matched to a gene. Germline V lookup: CDR1 SGHVS, CDR2 FNYEAQ. This CDR3 contains 16 residues. The DNA of the CDR3 is TGTGCCAGCAGCTCAAAGGGACAGGCGAACACCGGGGAGCTGTTTTTT. The encoded protein is CASSSKGQANTGELFF.

This clone was counted once. The rearrangement links TRBV4-1 to TRBJ1-4, with TRBD1 as a possible D gene (6 bases). The CDR3 runs to 18 residues. Germline values: CDR1 MGHRA, CDR2 YSYEKL. Trimming took 4 bases from V and 3 from J, leaving 21 bases between them. CDR3 DNA sequence: TGCGCCAGCAGCCCCTCTGTGCAGGGGATGATGGCTAATGAAAAACTGTTTTTT. This gives the protein CASSPSVQGMMANEKLFF.

As regards this clone: Other DNA variants within this sample encode the same CDR3. The chain combines TRBV4-1 with TRBJ1-1; D not certain. Germline-derived CDR1 and CDR2 are MGHRA and YSYEKL. Trimming took off 0 bases at V and 2 bases at J, with 4 bases between the two ends. The CDR3 runs to 13 residues. The CDR3 sequence: CASSQELNTEAFF. DNA of the CDR3: TGCGCCAGCAGCCAAGAGTTAAACACTGAAGCTTTCTTT.

The V call is TRBV7-9, the J call TRBJ1-2; 8 nucleotides agree with TRBD1. Germline V gene sequence: CDR1 SEHNR, CDR2 FQNEAQ (reference sequence). This CDR3 comprises 12 residues. Trimming cost V 1 base and J 9 bases; bases outside gene matches: 1. CDR3 in DNA: TGTGCCAGCAGCTTAGGGGACAGGAGCTACACCTTC. The encoded protein is CASSLGDRSYTF.

The J gene is TRBJ2-7, the V gene TRBV15; 8 bases fit TRBD2. Germline CDR1 reads LNHNV; CDR2 reads YYDKDF (reference sequence). This CDR3 spans 16 amino acids. The V and J ends lost 2 bases and 6 bases, in that order; junction bases with no gene match: 12. CDR3 bases: TGTGCCACCAGCAGAAGGTATCCGGGCGGGAGGCCCGAGCAGTACTTC. Translating gives CATSRRYPGGRPEQYF.

This sequence joins TRBV30 and TRBJ2-1, with 7 bases matching TRBD2. J gave up 5 bases and V 5 bases, and 9 bases lay outside the gene matches. This CDR3 contains 14 residues. CDR1 is GTSNPN, CDR2 SVGIG, per germline (reference sequence). The CDR3 bases are TGTGCCTGGGACTGGGGGGGGGTGCACAATGAGCAGTTCTTC. It translates to CAWDWGGVHNEQFF.

The chain combines TRBV7-9 with TRBJ2-2, with 13 bases fitting TRBD2. Looked up from germline, CDR1 is SEHNR and CDR2 is FQNEAQ (reference sequence). This CDR3 is 17 amino acids long. V shed 5 bases and J 3 bases; nucleotides not matched to a gene: 6. This CDR3 is CASSRTSGSADTGELFF. DNA for the CDR3: TGTGCCAGCAGCCGGACTAGCGGGAGTGCGGACACCGGGGAGCTGTTTTTT.

This chain joins TRBV27 and TRBJ1-1, with D perhaps TRBD1 (6 bases). V was cut by 3 bases and J by 0 bases, with 8 bases left in between. The CDR3 is 14 residues long. CDR1 and CDR2 (germline): MNHEY, SMNVEV (reference sequence). The CDR3 sequence: CASSFYRVNTEAFF. CDR3 in DNA: TGTGCCAGCAGTTTCTACAGGGTGAACACTGAAGCTTTCTTT.

The count of this clone is one. V gene TRBV16 combines with J gene TRBJ1-6; maybe TRBD1 (5 bases). The CDR3 runs 15 residues. The germline gives CDR1 KGHSY, CDR2 FQNENV. V gave up 4 bases and J gave up 6 bases, with 13 bases separating them. The CDR3 here is CASSREGFGNSPLHF. CDR3 nucleotide sequence: TGTGCCAGCAGCCGTGAGGGGTTTGGTAATTCACCCCTCCACTTT.

The chain has TRBV9 and TRBJ2-1; D is possibly TRBD2 (5 bases). Looked up from germline, CDR1 is SGDLS and CDR2 is YYNGEE. Deletions cut 4 bases from V and 5 bases from J, with 16 bases between. There are 15 residues in the CDR3. The CDR3 loop is CASSPSSLADNEQFF. The CDR3 region has the DNA TGTGCCAGCAGCCCTTCCTCCCTAGCCGACAATGAGCAGTTCTTC.

This chain joins TRBV6-5 and TRBJ2-7; D might be TRBD1 or TRBD2, each matching 5 bases. Germline CDR1 MNHEY, CDR2 SVGAGI. Deletions cut 2 bases from V and 2 bases from J, with 10 bases between. The CDR3 consists of 14 residues. The CDR3 nucleotides are TGTGCCAGCAGTTACGGGGACCTAACCTACGAGCAGTACTTC. Residues: CASSYGDLTYEQYF.

The gene calls are TRBV6-1 and TRBJ1-2; no clear D. CDR3 length equals 17 residues. The V and J ends lost 0 bases and 0 bases respectively, with 14 bases between them. The germline V gene encodes CDR1 MNHNS and CDR2 SASEGT. CDR3 DNA: TGTGCCAGCAGTGAAGCGAAAGGGATTATTTCTAACTATGGCTACACCTTC. Its protein is CASSEAKGIISNYGYTF.

J is TRBJ2-5 and V is TRBV7-8; a possible D gene is TRBD1 (5 bases). The DNA end lines up better with TRBJ2-7; the J call may be wrong. CDR1 and CDR2 (germline): SGHVS, FQNEAQ. The CDR3 has 13 amino acids. CDR3 loop: CASSLEQGNEQYF. Written as DNA, the CDR3 is TGTGCCAGCAGCTTAGAGCAGGGCAACGAGCAGTACTTC.

This clone was observed a single time. CDR3: CASSSPPGQGTGELFF. CDR3 nucleotide sequence: TGTGCCAGCAGTTCACCCCCGGGACAGGGAACCGGGGAGCTGTTTTTT. The rearrangement joins TRBV6-5 to TRBJ2-2; 9 bases fit TRBD1. CDR3 length equals 16 residues. The germline gives CDR1 MNHEY, CDR2 SVGAGI. V lost 4 bases, J lost 5 bases, and 8 bases stayed unmatched.

V usage is TRBV7-2 and J usage is TRBJ2-1; 14 bases align to TRBD2. This CDR3 has 15 residues. In germline, CDR1 is SGHTA, CDR2 FQGNSA. With V trimmed by 5 bases and J by 10 bases, 7 bases remained unmatched. The CDR3 loop reads CASSQGTSGSHEQFF. DNA of the CDR3: TGTGCCAGCAGCCAGGGGACTAGCGGGAGTCACGAGCAGTTCTTC.

The chain has TRBV21-1 and TRBJ2-7; the D call of TRBD1 is as the table states it, not checked on the DNA. TRBV21-1 is termed a pseudogene. The CDR3 runs to 14 residues. Here the CDR3 DNA reads TGTGCCAGCAGCAAAGTCGGACACCGCTACGAGCAGTACTTC. This translates into CASSKVGHRYEQYF.

As to this clone: This same CDR3 is encoded by further DNA sequences in the sample. The chain combines TRBV15 with TRBJ2-1; TRBD1 agrees at 7 bases. After removal of 0 bases from V and 4 bases from J, the junction contained 3 bases not matched to a gene. CDR3 length equals 15 residues. Germline V gives CDR1 LNHNV, CDR2 YYDKDF (reference sequence). CDR3 nucleotide sequence: TGTGCCACCAGCAGAGATCGGACAGGATACAATGAGCAGTTCTTC. It specifies CATSRDRTGYNEQFF.